The rows below give T cell receptor beta chains drawn from one sample of a study of T-cell reconstitution after alpha-beta-depleted transplantation in children. MiXCR, run by TCRdb on the PCR reads, gives a single entry per CDR3 protein. The sample has approximately 390,000 distinct CDR3 sequences; under 13% are singletons. The specimen comprised PBMCs from the stem cell graft donor, sampled from the stem cell graft. These receptors came from a human donor who donated a stem cell graft to a child with acute myeloid leukemia. Both conserved end residues are part of each CDR3. A D gene is named only where the DNA matches it firmly. The size entry is marked missing in some rows and otherwise reads once, few, many or a size class.

many	.	TRBV5-1	TRBJ1-1	TGTGCTAGCAGCTTAGCAGTGAACACTGAAGCTTTCTTT	CASSLAVNTEAFF
.	.	TRBV7-8	TRBJ2-7	TGTGCCAGCAGCTTAGCGGCCTTACTAGTCCTACCGTACGAGCAGTACTTC	CASSLAALLVLPYEQYF
few	TRBD1	TRBV18	TRBJ2-3	TGTGCCAGCTCACCGAGACAGGGGAGGCCAGATACGCAGTATTTT	CASSPRQGRPDTQYF
.	.	TRBV6-1	TRBJ2-5	TGTGCCAGCAGAGGTCCCGGGACGGCCCAAGAGACCCAGTACTTC	CASRGPGTAQETQYF
many	.	TRBV7-8	TRBJ2-3	TGTGCCAGCAGCCGGCCAAGGGAGAGCACAGATACGCAGTATTTT	CASSRPRESTDTQYF
many	.	TRBV7-2	TRBJ2-7	TGTGCCAGCAGCTTTAACTCTGGCTCCTACGAGCAGTACTTC	CASSFNSGSYEQYF
many	TRBD2	TRBV30	TRBJ2-1	TGTGCCTGTCCCAATGGCGGGGGGAACAATGAGCAGTTCTTC	CACPNGGGNNEQFF
.	TRBD1	TRBV9	TRBJ2-5	TGTGCCAGCAGCGTAGATTCAGGACAGGGGATCCTCGAGACCCATTACTTC	CASSVDSGQGILETHYF
many	TRBD1	TRBV7-9	TRBJ2-1	TGTGCCAGCAGCTTAGGACAGGGGGCTGGCAATGAGCAGTTCTTC	CASSLGQGAGNEQFF
.	.	TRBV12-3/TRBV12-4	TRBJ2-3	TGTGCCAGCAGTTCCGTTGGGGAGCAGCACCCAGATACGCAGTATTTT	CASSSVGEQHPDTQYF
.	.	TRBV20-1	TRBJ2-1	TGCAGTGCTAGAGGGGAGGGGGGGCCCTACAATGAGCAGTTCTTC	CSARGEGGPYNEQFF
many	TRBD1	TRBV29-1	TRBJ1-3	TGCAGCGCCCGGACAGGGGAAGATGGAAACACCATATATTTT	CSARTGEDGNTIYF
few	TRBD1	TRBV12-3/TRBV12-4	TRBJ2-5	TGTGCCAGCAGTCCTTCTTGGGGACAGAGGGAGACCCAGTACTTC	CASSPSWGQRETQYF
few	.	TRBV6-5	TRBJ2-2	TGTGCCAGCAGTTACTCGCTGGCAGCCGCGAACACCGGGGAGCTGTTTTTT	CASSYSLAAANTGELFF
few	.	TRBV7-3	TRBJ2-1	TGTGCCAGCAGCTTAGGGGAATTCCCTTACAATGAGCAGTTCTTC	CASSLGEFPYNEQFF